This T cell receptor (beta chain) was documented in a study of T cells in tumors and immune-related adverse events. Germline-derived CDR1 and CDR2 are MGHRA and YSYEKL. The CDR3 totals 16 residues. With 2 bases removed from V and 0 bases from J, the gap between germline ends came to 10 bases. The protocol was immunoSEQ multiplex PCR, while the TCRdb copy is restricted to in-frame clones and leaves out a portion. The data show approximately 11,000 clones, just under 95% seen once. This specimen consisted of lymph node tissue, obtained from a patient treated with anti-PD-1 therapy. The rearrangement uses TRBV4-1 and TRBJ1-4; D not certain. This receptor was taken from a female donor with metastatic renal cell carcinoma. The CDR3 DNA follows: TGCGCCAGCAGCCAACGTCCGGCAGCAACTAATGAAAAACTGTTTTTT. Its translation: CASSQRPAATNEKLFF.